The clone carrying this TCR beta chain occurred a few times. Its matching antigen is unknown. MiXCR, applied by TCRdb to the reads, yields one record per CDR3 protein. This sample has about 770,000 distinct CDR3 sequences, with almost 30% found just once. Trimming pared 4 bases from V and 1 base from J, leaving 16 bases between. The CDR3 is 16 amino acids. CDR1 and CDR2 from the germline V gene are SGHVS and FNYEAQ. This specimen belongs to a study of T cell repertoires in cytomegalovirus infection. Study-level background: Selected CMV epitopes included recently identified HLA-C-restricted ones as well as well-studied HLA-B-restricted ones.

General study findings and limits: The cumulative frequency of public TCR beta families identified carriers of CMV plus the relevant HLA. Within the response measured ex vivo, HLA-C-restricted CMV-specific TCR beta clonotypes were dominant.

This specimen was cultured CD8+ T cells from PBMCs, taken from culture after CMV antigen stimulation. The sequence came from a human donor in good health (CMV status not recorded). Some clones in this sample may be carry-over from other donors' samples. The V and J genes are TRBV7-6 and TRBJ2-5, with D possibly matching TRBD1 (5 bases). CDR3 in DNA: TGTGCCAGCAGCTGGCGGACACCACCGACCCAAGAGACCCAGTACTTC. Amino acid sequence: CASSWRTPPTQETQYF.